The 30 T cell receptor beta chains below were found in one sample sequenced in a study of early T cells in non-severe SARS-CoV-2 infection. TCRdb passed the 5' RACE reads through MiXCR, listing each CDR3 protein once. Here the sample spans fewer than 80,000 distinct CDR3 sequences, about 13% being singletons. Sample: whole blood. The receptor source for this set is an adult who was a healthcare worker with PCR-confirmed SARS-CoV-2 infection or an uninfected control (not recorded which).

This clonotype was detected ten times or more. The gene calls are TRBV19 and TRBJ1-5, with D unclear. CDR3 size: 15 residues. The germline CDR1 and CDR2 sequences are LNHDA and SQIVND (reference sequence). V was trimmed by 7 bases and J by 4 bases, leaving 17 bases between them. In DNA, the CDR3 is TGTGCCAGTACCATAGAGGCACTTACGAATCAGCCCCAGCATTTT. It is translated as CASTIEALTNQPQHF. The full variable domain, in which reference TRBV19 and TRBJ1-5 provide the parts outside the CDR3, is DGGITQSPKYLFRKEGQNVTLSCEQNLNHDAMYWYRQDPGQGLRLIYYSQIVNDFQKGDIAEGYSVSREKKESFPLTVTSAQKNPTAFYLCASTIEALTNQPQHFGDGTRLSIL.

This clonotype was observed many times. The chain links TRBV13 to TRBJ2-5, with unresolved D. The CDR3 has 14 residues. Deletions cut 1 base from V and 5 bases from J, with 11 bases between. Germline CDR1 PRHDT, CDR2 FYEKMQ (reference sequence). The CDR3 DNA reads TGTGCCAGCAGCTTAGTTGGAGCCGGGGAGACCCAGTACTTC. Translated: CASSLVGAGETQYF.

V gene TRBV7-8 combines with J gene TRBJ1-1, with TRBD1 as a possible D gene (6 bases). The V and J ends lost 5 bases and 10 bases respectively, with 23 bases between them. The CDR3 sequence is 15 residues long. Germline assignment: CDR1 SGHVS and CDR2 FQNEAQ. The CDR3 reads CASSPSSRPGARAFF. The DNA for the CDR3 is TGTGCCAGCAGCCCCTCTAGTCGTCCGGGGGCGCGAGCTTTCTTT.

The CDR3 sequence: CASIDGTGPDEQYF. In DNA, the CDR3 is TGTGCCAGCATTGACGGGACAGGGCCGGACGAGCAGTACTTC. V is TRBV2 and J is TRBJ2-7; 9 bases line up with TRBD1. The germline V gene has CDR1 SNHLY and CDR2 FYNNEI. Trimming removed 7 bases from V and 5 bases from J; junction bases left unmatched: 9. CDR3 size: 14 residues.

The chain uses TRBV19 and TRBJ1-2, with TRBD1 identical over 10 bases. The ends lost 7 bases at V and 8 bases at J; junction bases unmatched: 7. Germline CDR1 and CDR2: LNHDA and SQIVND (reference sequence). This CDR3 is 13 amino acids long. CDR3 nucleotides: TGTGCCAGTATCCCGGGACAGGGGACGGGCTACACCTTC. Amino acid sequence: CASIPGQGTGYTF. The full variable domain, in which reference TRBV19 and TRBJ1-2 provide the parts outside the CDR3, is DGGITQSPKYLFRKEGQNVTLSCEQNLNHDAMYWYRQDPGQGLRLIYYSQIVNDFQKGDIAEGYSVSREKKESFPLTVTSAQKNPTAFYLCASIPGQGTGYTFGSGTRLTVV.

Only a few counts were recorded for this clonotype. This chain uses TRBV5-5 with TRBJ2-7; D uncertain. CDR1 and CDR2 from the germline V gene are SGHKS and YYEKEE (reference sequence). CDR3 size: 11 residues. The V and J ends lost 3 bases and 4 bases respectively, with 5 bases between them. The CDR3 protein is CASSWGYEQYF. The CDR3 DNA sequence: TGTGCCAGCAGCTGGGGATACGAGCAGTACTTC. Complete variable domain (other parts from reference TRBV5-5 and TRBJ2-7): DAGVTQSPTHLIKTRGQQVTLRCSPISGHKSVSWYQQVLGQGPQFIFQYYEKEERGRGNFPDRFSARQFPNYSSELNVNALLLGDSALYLCASSWGYEQYFGPGTRLTVT.

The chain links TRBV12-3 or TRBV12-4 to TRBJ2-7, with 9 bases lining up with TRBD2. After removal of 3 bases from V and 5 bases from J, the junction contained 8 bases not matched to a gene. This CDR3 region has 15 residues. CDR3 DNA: TGTGCCAGCAGTTTCCGGGGGACTAGCAAGGACGAGCAGTACTTC. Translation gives CASSFRGTSKDEQYF.

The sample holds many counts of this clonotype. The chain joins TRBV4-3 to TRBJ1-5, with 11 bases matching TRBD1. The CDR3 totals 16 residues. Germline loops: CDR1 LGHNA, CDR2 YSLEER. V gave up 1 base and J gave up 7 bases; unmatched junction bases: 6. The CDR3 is CASSQALDRGRQPQHF. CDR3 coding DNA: TGCGCCAGCAGCCAAGCCCTGGACAGGGGGCGCCAGCCCCAGCATTTT.

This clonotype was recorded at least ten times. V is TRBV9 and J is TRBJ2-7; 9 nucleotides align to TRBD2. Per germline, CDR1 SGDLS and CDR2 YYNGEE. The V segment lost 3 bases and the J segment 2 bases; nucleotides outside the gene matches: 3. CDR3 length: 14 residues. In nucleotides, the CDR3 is TGTGCCAGCAGCGCTAGCGGGAACCCCTACGAGCAGTACTTC. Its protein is CASSASGNPYEQYF.

The CDR3: CASSEQGIRGYGYTF. The CDR3 DNA reads as TGTGCCAGCAGTGAACAGGGAATCCGTGGCTATGGCTACACCTTC. The chain combines TRBV6-6 with TRBJ1-2, with D maybe TRBD1 (6 bases). Trimming shortened V by 5 bases and J by 4 bases, and 17 bases separated the two germline ends. Germline assignment: CDR1 MNHNY and CDR2 SVGAGI (reference sequence). This CDR3 has 15 residues.

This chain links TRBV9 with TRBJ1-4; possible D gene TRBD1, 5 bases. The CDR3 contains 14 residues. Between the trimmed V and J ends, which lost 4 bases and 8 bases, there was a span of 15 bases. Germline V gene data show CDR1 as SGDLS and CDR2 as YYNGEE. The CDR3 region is CASSTGAGREKLFF. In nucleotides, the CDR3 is TGTGCCAGCAGCACCGGGGCAGGGAGAGAAAAACTGTTTTTT.

As DNA, the CDR3 is TGTGCCACCAGTGATTTCGCAGAGACCCAGTACTTC. Its protein product is CATSDFAETQYF. The genes are TRBV24-1 and TRBJ2-5, with D uncertain. The CDR3 length is 12 residues. Trimming cost V 1 base and J 4 bases, with 3 bases left between them. Germline V gene sequence: CDR1 KGHDR, CDR2 SFDVKD.

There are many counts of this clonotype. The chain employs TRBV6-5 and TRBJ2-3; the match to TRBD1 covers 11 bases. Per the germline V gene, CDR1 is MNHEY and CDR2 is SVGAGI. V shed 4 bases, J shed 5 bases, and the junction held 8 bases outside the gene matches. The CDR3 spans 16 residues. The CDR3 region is CASSLLGQGALDTQYF. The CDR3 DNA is TGTGCCAGCAGTTTACTCGGACAGGGGGCGTTAGATACGCAGTATTTT.

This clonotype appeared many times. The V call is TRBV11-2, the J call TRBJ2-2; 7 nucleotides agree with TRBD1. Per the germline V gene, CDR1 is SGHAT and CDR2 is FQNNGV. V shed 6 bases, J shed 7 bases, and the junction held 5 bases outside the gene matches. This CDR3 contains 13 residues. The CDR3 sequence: CASRRRTGGELFF. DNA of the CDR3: TGTGCCAGCAGACGTCGGACAGGCGGGGAGCTGTTTTTT.

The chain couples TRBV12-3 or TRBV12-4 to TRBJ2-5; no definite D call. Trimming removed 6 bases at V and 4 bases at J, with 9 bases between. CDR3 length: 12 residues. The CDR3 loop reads CASRLSLETQYF. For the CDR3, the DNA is TGTGCCAGCAGACTCTCCTTAGAGACCCAGTACTTC.

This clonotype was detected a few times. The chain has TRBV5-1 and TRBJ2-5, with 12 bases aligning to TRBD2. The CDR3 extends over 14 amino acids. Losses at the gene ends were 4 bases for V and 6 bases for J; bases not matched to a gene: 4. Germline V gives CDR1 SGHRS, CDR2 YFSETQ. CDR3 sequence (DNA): TGCGCCAGCAGCGCGACTAGCGGGAGTAAGACCCAGTACTTC. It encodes CASSATSGSKTQYF.

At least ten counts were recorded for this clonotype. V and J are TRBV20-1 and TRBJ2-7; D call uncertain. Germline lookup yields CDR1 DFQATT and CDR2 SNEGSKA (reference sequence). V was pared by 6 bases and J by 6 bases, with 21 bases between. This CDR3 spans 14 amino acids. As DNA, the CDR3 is TGCAGTGCAGTCGCTCCGGTCACCCCTGGCGAGCAGTACTTC. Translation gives CSAVAPVTPGEQYF.

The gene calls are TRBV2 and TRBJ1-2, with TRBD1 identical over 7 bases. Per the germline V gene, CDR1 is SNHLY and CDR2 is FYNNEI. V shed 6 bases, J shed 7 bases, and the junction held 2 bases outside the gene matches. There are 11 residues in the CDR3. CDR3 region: CASRGGGGYTF. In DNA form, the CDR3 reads TGTGCCAGCAGAGGGGGCGGTGGCTACACCTTC.

This CDR3 reads CSVLVDEAFF. The DNA for the CDR3 is TGCAGCGTGCTTGTCGATGAAGCTTTCTTT. The chain recombines TRBV29-1 with TRBJ1-1; D is unclear. The V and J ends lost 6 bases and 7 bases respectively, with 9 bases between them. CDR3 length equals 10 residues. From germline, CDR1 is SQVTM and CDR2 ANQGSEA.

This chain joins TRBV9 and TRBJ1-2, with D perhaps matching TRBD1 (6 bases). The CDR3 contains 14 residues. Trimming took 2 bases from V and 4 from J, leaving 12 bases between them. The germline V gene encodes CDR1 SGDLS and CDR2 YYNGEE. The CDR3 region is CASSVTGQSYGYTF. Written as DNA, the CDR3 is TGTGCCAGCAGCGTGACTGGACAGAGCTATGGCTACACCTTC.

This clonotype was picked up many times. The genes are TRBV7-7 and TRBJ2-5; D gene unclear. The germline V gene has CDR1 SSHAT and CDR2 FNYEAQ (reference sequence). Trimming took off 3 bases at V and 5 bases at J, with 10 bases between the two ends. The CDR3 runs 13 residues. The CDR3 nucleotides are TGTGCCAGCAGCTTTAAAAGGGCCGAGACCCAGTACTTC. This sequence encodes CASSFKRAETQYF.

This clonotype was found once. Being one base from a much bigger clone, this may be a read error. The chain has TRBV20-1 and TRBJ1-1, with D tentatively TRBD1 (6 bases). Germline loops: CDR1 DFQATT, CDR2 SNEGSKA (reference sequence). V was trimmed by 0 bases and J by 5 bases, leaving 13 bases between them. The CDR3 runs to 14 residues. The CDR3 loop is CSAREDSSKTEAFF. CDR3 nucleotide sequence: TGCAGTGCTAGAGAGGACAGTTCGAAGACTGAAGCTTTCTTT.

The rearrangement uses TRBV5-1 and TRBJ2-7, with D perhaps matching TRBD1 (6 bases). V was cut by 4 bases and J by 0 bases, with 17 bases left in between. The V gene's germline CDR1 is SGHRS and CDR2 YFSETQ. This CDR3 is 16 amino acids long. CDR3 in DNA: TGCGCCAGCAGCCCGTGGGGGCGGGTCAGCTCCTACGAGCAGTACTTC. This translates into CASSPWGRVSSYEQYF.

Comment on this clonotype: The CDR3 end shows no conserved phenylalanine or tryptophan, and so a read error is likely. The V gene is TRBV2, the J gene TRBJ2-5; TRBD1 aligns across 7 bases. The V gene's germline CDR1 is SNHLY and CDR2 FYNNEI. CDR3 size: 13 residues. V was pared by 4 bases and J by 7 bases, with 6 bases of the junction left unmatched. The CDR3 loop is CASSGQGLATQYL. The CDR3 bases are TGTGCCAGCAGTGGACAGGGTTTGGCGACCCAGTACTTG.

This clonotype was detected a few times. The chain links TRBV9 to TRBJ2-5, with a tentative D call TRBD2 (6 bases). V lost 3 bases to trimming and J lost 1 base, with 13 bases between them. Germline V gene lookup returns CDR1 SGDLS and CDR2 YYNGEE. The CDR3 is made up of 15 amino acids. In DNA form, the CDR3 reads TGTGCCAGCAGCGAACGATCCGGGGGCCAAGAGACCCAGTACTTC. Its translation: CASSERSGGQETQYF.

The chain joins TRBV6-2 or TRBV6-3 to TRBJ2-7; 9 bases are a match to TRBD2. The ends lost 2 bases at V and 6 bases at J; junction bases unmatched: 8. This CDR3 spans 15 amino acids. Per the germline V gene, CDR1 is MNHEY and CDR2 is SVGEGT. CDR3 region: CASSYRGGRAREQYF. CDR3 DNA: TGTGCCAGCAGTTACCGGGGCGGGAGGGCCCGCGAGCAGTACTTC.

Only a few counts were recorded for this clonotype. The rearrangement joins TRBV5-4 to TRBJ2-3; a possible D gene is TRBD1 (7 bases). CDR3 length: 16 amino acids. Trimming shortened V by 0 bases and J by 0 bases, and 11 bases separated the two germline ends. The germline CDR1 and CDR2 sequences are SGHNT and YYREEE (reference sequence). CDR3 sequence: CASSLARGASTDTQYF. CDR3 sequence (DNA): TGTGCCAGCAGCTTGGCCAGGGGGGCTAGCACAGATACGCAGTATTTT.

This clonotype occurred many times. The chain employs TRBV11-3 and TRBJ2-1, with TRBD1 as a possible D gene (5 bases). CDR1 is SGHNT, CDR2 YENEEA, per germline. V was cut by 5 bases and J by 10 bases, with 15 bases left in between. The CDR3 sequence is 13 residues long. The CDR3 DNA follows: TGTGCCAGCAGCGAAACAGGTTGGAACGAGCAGTTCTTC. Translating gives CASSETGWNEQFF.

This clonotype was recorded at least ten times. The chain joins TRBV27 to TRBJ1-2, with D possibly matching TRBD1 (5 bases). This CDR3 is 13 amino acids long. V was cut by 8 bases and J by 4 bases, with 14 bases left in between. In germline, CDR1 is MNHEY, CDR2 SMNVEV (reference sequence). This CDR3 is CASRAGGSYGYTF. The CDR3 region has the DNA TGTGCCAGCCGGGCGGGGGGAAGCTATGGCTACACCTTC.

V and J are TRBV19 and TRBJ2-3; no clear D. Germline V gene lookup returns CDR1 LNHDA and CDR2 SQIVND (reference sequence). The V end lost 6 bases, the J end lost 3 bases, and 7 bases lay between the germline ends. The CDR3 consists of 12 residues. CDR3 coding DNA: TGTGCCAGTAGCCGGGTAACAGATACGCAGTATTTT. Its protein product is CASSRVTDTQYF.